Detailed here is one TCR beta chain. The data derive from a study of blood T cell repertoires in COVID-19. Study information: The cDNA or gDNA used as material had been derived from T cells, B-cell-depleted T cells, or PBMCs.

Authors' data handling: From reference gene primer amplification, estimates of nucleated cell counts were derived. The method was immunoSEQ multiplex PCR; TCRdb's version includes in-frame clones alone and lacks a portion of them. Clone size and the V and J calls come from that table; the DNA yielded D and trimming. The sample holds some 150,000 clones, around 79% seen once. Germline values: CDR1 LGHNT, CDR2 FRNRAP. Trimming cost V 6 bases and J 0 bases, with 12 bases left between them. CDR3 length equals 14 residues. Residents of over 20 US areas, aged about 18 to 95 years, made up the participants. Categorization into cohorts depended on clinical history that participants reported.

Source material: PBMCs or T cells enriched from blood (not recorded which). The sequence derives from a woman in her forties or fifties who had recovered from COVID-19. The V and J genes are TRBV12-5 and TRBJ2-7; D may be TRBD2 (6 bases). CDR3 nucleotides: TGTGCTAGTGGCACCGTGGGGGGCTCCTACGAGCAGTACTTC. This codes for CASGTVGGSYEQYF. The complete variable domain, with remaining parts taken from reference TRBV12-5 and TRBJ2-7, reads DARVTQTPRHKVTEMGQEVTMRCQPILGHNTVFWYRQTMMQGLELLAYFRNRAPLDDSGMPKDRFSAEMPDATLATLKIQPSEPRDSAVYFCASGTVGGSYEQYFGPGTRLTVT.